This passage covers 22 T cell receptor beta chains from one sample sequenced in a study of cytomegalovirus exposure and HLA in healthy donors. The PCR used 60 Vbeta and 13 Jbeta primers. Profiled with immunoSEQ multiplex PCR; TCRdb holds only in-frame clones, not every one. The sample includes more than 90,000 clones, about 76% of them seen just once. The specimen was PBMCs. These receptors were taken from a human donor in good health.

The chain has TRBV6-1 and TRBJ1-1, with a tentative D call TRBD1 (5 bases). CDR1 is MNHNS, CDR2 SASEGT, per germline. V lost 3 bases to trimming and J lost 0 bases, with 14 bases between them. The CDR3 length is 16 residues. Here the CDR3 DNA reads TGTGCCAGCAGTGATGGGGCAGGTCAGATGAACACTGAAGCTTTCTTT. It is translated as CASSDGAGQMNTEAFF.

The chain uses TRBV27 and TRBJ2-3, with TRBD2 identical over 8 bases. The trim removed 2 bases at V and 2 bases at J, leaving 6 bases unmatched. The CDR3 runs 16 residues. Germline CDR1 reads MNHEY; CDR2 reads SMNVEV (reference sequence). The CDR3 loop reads CASSLGAGEDTDTQYF. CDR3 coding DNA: TGTGCCAGCAGTTTAGGAGCGGGGGAGGACACAGATACGCAGTATTTT.

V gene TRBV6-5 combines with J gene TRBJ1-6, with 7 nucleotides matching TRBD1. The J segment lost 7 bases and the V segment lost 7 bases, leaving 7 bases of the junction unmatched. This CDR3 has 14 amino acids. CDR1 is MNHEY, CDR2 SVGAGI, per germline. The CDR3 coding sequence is TGTGCCAGCACCCCCAGACAGGGAAATTCACCCCTCCACTTT. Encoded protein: CASTPRQGNSPLHF.

The CDR3 DNA is TGTGCCATCAGTGCCCAGGGGGCGGAGGAAAAACTGTTTTTT. Translated: CAISAQGAEEKLFF. This sequence joins TRBV10-3 and TRBJ1-4, with 8 bases fitting TRBD1. The CDR3 runs to 14 residues. Germline CDR1 and CDR2: ENHRY and SYGVKD. J lost 8 bases, V lost 4 bases, and 6 bases had no gene match.

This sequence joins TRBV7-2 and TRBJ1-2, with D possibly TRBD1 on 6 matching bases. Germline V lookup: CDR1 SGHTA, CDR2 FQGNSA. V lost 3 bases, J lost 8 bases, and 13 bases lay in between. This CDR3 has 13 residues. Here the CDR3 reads CASSLGTLRGYTF. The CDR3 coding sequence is TGTGCCAGCAGCTTGGGGACATTAAGGGGCTACACCTTC.

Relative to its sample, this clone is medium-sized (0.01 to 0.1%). This CDR3 reads CASSLASGQGFGEQYF. CDR3 nucleotides: TGTGCCAGCAGCTTGGCATCGGGACAGGGTTTCGGCGAGCAGTACTTC. V and J are TRBV5-4 and TRBJ2-7, with 9 bases matching TRBD1. In germline, CDR1 is SGHNT, CDR2 YYREEE (reference sequence). This CDR3 is built from 16 residues. J lost 6 bases, V lost 0 bases, and 10 bases had no gene match.

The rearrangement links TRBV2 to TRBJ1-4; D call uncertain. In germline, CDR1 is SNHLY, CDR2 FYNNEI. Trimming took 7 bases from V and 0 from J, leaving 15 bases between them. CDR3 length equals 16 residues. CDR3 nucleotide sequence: TGTGCCAGCACTGGCAGGCGACATGCAACTAATGAAAAACTGTTTTTT. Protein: CASTGRRHATNEKLFF.

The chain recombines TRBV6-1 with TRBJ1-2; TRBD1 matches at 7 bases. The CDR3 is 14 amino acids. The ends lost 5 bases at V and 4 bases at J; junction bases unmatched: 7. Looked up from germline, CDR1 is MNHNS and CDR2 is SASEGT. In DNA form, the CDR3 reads TGTGCCAGCAGTAGACGGGACAGATCCTATGGCTACACCTTC. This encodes CASSRRDRSYGYTF.

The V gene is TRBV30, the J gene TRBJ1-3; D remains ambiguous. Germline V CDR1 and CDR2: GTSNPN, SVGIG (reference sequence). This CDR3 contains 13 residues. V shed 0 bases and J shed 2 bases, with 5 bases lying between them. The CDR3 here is CAWSVLTGNTIYF. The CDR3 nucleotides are TGTGCCTGGAGTGTACTCACTGGAAACACCATATATTTT.

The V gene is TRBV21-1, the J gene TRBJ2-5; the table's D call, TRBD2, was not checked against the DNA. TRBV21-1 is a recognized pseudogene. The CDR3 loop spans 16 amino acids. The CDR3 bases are TGTGCCACCCTTCCTAGCGGGGGGGCCTACGTAAAGACCCAGTACTTC. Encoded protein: CATLPSGGAYVKTQYF.

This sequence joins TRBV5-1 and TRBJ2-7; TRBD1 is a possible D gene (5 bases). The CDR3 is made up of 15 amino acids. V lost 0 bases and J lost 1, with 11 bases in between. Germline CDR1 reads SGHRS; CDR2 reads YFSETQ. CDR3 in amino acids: CASSLAATVSYEQYF. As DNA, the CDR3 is TGCGCCAGCAGCTTGGCTGCGACAGTTTCCTACGAGCAGTACTTC.

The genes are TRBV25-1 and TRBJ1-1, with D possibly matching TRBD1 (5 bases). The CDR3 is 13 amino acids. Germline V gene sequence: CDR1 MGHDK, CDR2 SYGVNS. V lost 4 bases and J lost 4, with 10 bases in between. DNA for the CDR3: TGTGCCAGCAGTGCTTTGGGGGGCACTGAAGCTTTCTTT. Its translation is CASSALGGTEAFF.

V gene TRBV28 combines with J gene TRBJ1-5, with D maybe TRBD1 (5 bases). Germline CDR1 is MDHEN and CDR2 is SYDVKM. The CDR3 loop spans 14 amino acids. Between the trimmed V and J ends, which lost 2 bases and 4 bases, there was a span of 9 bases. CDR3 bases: TGTGCCAGCAGTTTACAGGGAGGGAATCAGCCCCAGCATTTT. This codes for CASSLQGGNQPQHF.

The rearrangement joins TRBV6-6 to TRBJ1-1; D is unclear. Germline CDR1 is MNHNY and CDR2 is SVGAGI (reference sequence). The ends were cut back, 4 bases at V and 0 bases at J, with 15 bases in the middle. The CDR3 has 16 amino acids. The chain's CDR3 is CASSSFLRHMNTEAFF. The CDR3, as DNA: TGTGCCAGCAGTTCCTTTCTGAGACACATGAACACTGAAGCTTTCTTT.

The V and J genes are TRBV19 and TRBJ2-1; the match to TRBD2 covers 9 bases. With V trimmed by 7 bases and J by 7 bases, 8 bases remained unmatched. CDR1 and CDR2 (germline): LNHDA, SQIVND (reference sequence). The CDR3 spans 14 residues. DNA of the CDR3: TGTGCCAGTAAAAGCGGGGGGCCAGTAAATGAGCAGTTCTTC. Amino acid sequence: CASKSGGPVNEQFF.

The CDR3 coding sequence is TGTGCCACTCAGCAGGGGAACACCGGGGAGCTGTTTTTT. Translating gives CATQQGNTGELFF. J is TRBJ2-2 and V is TRBV6-4, with D possibly matching TRBD1 (5 bases). This CDR3 spans 13 amino acids. Germline assignment: CDR1 MRHNA and CDR2 SNTAGT. Trimming pared 10 bases from V and 1 base from J, leaving 10 bases between.

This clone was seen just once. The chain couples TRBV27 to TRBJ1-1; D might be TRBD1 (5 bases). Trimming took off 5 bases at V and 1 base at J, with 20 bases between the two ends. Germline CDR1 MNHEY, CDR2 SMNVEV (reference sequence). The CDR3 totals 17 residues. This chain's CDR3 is CASSRLWGQVGNTEAFF. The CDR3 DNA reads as TGTGCCAGCAGTAGGCTGTGGGGCCAGGTGGGGAACACTGAAGCTTTCTTT.

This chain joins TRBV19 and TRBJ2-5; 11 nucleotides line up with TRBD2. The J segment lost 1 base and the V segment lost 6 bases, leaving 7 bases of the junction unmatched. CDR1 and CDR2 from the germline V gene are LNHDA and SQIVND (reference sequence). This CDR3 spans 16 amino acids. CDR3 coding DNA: TGTGCCAGTAGCATCGGGACTAGCGGATTCCAAGAGACCCAGTACTTC. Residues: CASSIGTSGFQETQYF.

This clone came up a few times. The CDR3 bases are TGTGCCAGCAGTGGGGGGACAGGGGCTTACACCTTC. This gives the protein CASSGGTGAYTF. The gene calls are TRBV25-1 and TRBJ1-2, with TRBD1 matching 10 bases. CDR1 is MGHDK and CDR2 is SYGVNS in the germline V gene. V lost 4 bases and J lost 11; bases outside the gene matches: 4. The CDR3 totals 12 residues.

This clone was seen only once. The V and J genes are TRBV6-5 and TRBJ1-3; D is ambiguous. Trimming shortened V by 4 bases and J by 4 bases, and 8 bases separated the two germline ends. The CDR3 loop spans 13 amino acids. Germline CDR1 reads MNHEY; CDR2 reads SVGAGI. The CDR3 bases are TGTGCCAGCAGTTCAGAGCGGGGAAACACCATATATTTT. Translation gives CASSSERGNTIYF.

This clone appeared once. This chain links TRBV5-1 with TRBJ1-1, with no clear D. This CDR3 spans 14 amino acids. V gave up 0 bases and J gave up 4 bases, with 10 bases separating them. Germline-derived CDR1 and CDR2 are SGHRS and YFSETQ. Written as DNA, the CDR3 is TGCGCCAGCAGCTTGGTCGGTGGAGTCACTGAAGCTTTCTTT. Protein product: CASSLVGGVTEAFF.

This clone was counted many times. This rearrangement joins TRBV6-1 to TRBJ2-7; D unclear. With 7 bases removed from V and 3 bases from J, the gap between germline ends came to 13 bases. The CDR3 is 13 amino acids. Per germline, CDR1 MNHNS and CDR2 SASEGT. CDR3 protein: CASKVGGFYEQYF. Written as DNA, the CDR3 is TGTGCCAGCAAAGTCGGCGGATTCTACGAGCAGTACTTC.